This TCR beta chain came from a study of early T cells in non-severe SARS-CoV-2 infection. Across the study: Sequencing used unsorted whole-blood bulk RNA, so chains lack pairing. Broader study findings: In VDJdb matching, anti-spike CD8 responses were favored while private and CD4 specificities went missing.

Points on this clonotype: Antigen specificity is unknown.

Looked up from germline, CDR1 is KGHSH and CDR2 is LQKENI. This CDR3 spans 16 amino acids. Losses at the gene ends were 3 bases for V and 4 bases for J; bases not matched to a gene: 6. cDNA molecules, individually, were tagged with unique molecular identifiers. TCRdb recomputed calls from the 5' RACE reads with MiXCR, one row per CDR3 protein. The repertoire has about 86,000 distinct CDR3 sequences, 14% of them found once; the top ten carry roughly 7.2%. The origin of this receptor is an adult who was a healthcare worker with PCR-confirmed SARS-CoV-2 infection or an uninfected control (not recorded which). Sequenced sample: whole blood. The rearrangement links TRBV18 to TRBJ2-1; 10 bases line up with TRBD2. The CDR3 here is CASSPPSSGSYNEQFF. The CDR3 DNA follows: TGTGCCAGCTCACCCCCCTCTAGCGGGAGTTACAATGAGCAGTTCTTC. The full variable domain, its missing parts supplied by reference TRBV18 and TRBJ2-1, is NAGVMQNPRHLVRRRGQEARLRCSPMKGHSHVYWYRQLPEEGLKFMVYLQKENIIDESGMPKERFSAEFPKEGPSILRIQQVVRGDSAAYFCASSPPSSGSYNEQFFGPGTRLTVL.